The 27 T cell receptor beta chains in this list originate from one sample, sequenced in a study of T cell responses to AZD1222 COVID-19 vaccine (dated by TCRdb to about 2021). Reading the label with the study, this specimen's time point is: about 28 days (+/-7) after the second vaccine dose. Library method: the immunoSEQ multiplex PCR assay. Here the immuneACCESS table is served through TCRdb, limited to in-frame sequences with V and J called. Missing clones are a known gap in these copies; in checked studies unresolved V genes cover under half, and the rest lacks a known reason. The sample table lists around 150,000 clones, about 94% of them with a count of one. The ten largest clonotypes hold roughly 4% of the sample. This specimen was peripheral blood, taken 28 days after the second AZD1222 dose. The source is an adult who received the AZD1222 COVID-19 vaccine.

The rearrangement links TRBV4-3 to TRBJ1-2; D unresolved. Germline CDR1 reads LGHNA; CDR2 reads YSLEER. V was pared by 0 bases and J by 3 bases, with 11 bases between. This CDR3 spans 15 amino acids. CDR3 sequence reads: CASSQDSIRDYGYTF. In DNA form, the CDR3 reads TGCGCCAGCAGCCAAGATTCCATCCGAGACTATGGCTACACCTTC.

CDR3: CASSISKNTGELFF. For the CDR3, the DNA is TGTGCCAGTAGTATTAGTAAAAACACCGGGGAGCTGTTTTTT. The chain carries TRBV19 and TRBJ2-2; D unresolved. In germline, CDR1 is LNHDA, CDR2 SQIVND (reference sequence). The length of the CDR3 is 14 residues. The germline V and J ends were trimmed by 3 bases and 2 bases, with 7 bases remaining between them.

Concerning this clone: A junction end diverges from the germline sequence, so it may reflect a read error. The rearrangement joins TRBV7-7 to TRBJ2-7; the match to TRBD2 covers 12 bases. CDR1 SSHAT and CDR2 FNYEAQ come from the germline V gene (reference sequence). The CDR3 length is 14 residues. The CDR3 nucleotides are TGTGCTAGCAGCTATTCGACTAGCGGGGGCGAGCAGTACTTC. The encoded protein is CASSYSTSGGEQYF.

The genes are TRBV19 and TRBJ2-1; D unresolved. The CDR3 has 12 amino acids. With 5 bases removed from V and 5 bases from J, the gap between germline ends came to 7 bases. Germline V gene data show CDR1 as LNHDA and CDR2 as SQIVND (reference sequence). CDR3 region: CASSGTHNEQFF. The CDR3 nucleotides are TGTGCCAGTAGTGGTACTCACAATGAGCAGTTCTTC.

This chain joins TRBV2 and TRBJ1-1; possible D gene TRBD1, 5 bases. The germline gives CDR1 SNHLY, CDR2 FYNNEI. CDR3 length: 14 amino acids. The ends were cut back, 0 bases at V and 11 bases at J, with 16 bases in the middle. CDR3 residues: CASSEARGTRWAFF. CDR3 nucleotides: TGTGCCAGCAGTGAAGCGCGGGGCACAAGGTGGGCTTTCTTT.

This rearrangement joins TRBV6-1 to TRBJ2-1; a weak D match, TRBD1 (5 bases). Germline values: CDR1 MNHNS, CDR2 SASEGT. The germline V and J ends were trimmed by 2 bases and 4 bases, with 9 bases remaining between them. There are 14 residues in the CDR3. The CDR3 DNA sequence: TGTGCCAGCAGTGAAACAGGCCCGTACAATGAGCAGTTCTTC. It encodes CASSETGPYNEQFF.

The chain carries TRBV7-9 and TRBJ2-2, with 10 bases matching TRBD2. This CDR3 comprises 16 residues. Germline CDR1 SEHNR, CDR2 FQNEAQ (reference sequence). The V gene end was trimmed by 4 bases and the J gene end by 5 bases; junction bases not matched to a gene: 7. The CDR3 bases are TGTGCCAGCAGCTCCCCCAGCGGGGGGGAGACCGGGGAGCTGTTTTTT. Translation gives CASSSPSGGETGELFF. The full variable domain, in which reference TRBV7-9 and TRBJ2-2 provide the parts outside the CDR3, is DTGVSQNPRHKITKRGQNVTFRCDPISEHNRLYWYRQTLGQGPEFLTYFQNEAQLEKSRLLSDRFSAERPKGSFSTLEIQRTEQGDSAMYLCASSSPSGGETGELFFGEGSRLTVL.

This clone has just a few counts. This chain uses TRBV6-6 with TRBJ2-7; D tentatively reads TRBD1 or TRBD2 (6 bases each). The CDR3 has 13 amino acids. The V end was cut by 6 bases, the J end by 7 bases, with 16 bases between. Germline V gene lookup returns CDR1 MNHNY and CDR2 SVGAGI (reference sequence). The CDR3 DNA reads as TGTGCCAGCAGCTCAGGGGAGGAGGGTGAGCAGTACTTC. Protein product: CASSSGEEGEQYF.

The chain carries TRBV7-9 and TRBJ2-3, with D hard to call. Germline V gene sequence: CDR1 SEHNR, CDR2 FQNEAQ (reference sequence). The CDR3 spans 14 residues. V was cut by 3 bases and J by 2 bases, with 9 bases left in between. The CDR3: CASSFWRITDTQYF. CDR3 DNA sequence: TGTGCCAGCAGCTTTTGGCGGATCACAGATACGCAGTATTTT.

This sequence joins TRBV6-1 and TRBJ2-7, with D possibly being TRBD2 (5 bases). Trimming pared 2 bases from V and 3 bases from J, leaving 5 bases between. This CDR3 comprises 12 residues. Per germline, CDR1 MNHNS and CDR2 SASEGT. CDR3 coding DNA: TGTGCCAGCAGTGAACGGGGCTACGAGCAGTACTTC. Amino acids: CASSERGYEQYF.

The chain has TRBV9 and TRBJ2-1; 7 bases fit TRBD1. V shed 4 bases and J 4 bases; nucleotides not matched to a gene: 5. The CDR3 spans 14 residues. Germline CDR1 SGDLS, CDR2 YYNGEE. The chain's CDR3 is CASSPGQPYNEQFF. The CDR3 DNA reads TGTGCCAGCAGCCCGGGACAGCCTTACAATGAGCAGTTCTTC.

The chain has TRBV10-2 and TRBJ1-1; no firm D call. Germline V lookup: CDR1 WSHSY, CDR2 SAAADI. Trimming took 7 bases from V and 0 from J, leaving 12 bases between them. This CDR3 has 14 residues. The CDR3, as DNA: TGCGCCAGCATGGGAGAACAGTTGAACACTGAAGCTTTCTTT. Protein: CASMGEQLNTEAFF.

A single count supports this clone. The chain couples TRBV4-1 to TRBJ2-7; TRBD1 matches 9 bases. This CDR3 is built from 15 residues. The germline V gene encodes CDR1 MGHRA and CDR2 YSYEKL. Trimming removed 4 bases from V and 6 bases from J; junction bases left unmatched: 10. The CDR3 reads CASSPGQGKSSEQYF. The CDR3 region has the DNA TGCGCCAGCAGCCCTGGACAGGGGAAGAGCAGCGAGCAGTACTTC.

The J gene is TRBJ2-5, the V gene TRBV5-5; D is undetermined. CDR1 is SGHKS, CDR2 YYEKEE, per germline (reference sequence). This CDR3 has 15 residues. V shed 2 bases and J shed 2 bases, with 13 bases lying between them. CDR3 DNA: TGTGCCAGCAGCTTAGCGCGGCAGGTACAAGAGACCCAGTACTTC. Translation gives CASSLARQVQETQYF.

The V call is TRBV9, the J call TRBJ1-4; no reliable D call. CDR1 is SGDLS, CDR2 YYNGEE, per germline. The CDR3 totals 15 residues. The V end was cut by 3 bases, the J end by 9 bases, with 18 bases between. The CDR3 reads CASSEVPGPVQKLFF. The CDR3 DNA reads as TGTGCCAGCAGCGAAGTTCCAGGACCGGTACAAAAACTGTTTTTT.

V and J are TRBV4-3 and TRBJ1-2; 8 nucleotides align to TRBD1. The CDR3 covers 14 residues. The trim removed 3 bases at V and 8 bases at J, leaving 8 bases unmatched. The germline V gene has CDR1 LGHNA and CDR2 YSLEER. CDR3 sequence reads: CASSQRTGTSGYTF. In DNA form, the CDR3 reads TGCGCCAGCAGCCAGCGGACAGGGACTAGCGGCTACACCTTC.

The chain employs TRBV28 and TRBJ1-5; D is unclear. V was trimmed by 3 bases and J by 5 bases, leaving 8 bases between them. The CDR3 length is 13 residues. CDR1 and CDR2 (germline): MDHEN, SYDVKM. CDR3 DNA: TGTGCCAGCAGTTTGACGGCTCATCAGCCCCAGCATTTT. Its translation: CASSLTAHQPQHF.

CDR3 DNA sequence: TGTGCCAGCAGCTTAGATCCCTTACTAGCGGGAGTCAACGAGCAGTACTTC. Its protein is CASSLDPLLAGVNEQYF. The V and J genes are TRBV11-2 and TRBJ2-7; TRBD2 aligns across 11 bases. The CDR3 length is 17 residues. Looked up from germline, CDR1 is SGHAT and CDR2 is FQNNGV. Germline trimming cut 0 bases from V and 5 bases from J; bases unmatched to any gene: 9.

The chain employs TRBV11-1 and TRBJ2-3; no firm D call. The CDR3 has 13 amino acids. Germline CDR1 and CDR2: SGHAT and FQDESV (reference sequence). Deletions cut 8 bases from V and 6 bases from J, with 15 bases between. For the CDR3, the DNA is TGTGCCAGCCTGAGATCGGGCCTTGATACGCAGTATTTT. Amino acids: CASLRSGLDTQYF.

This chain connects TRBV6-5 to TRBJ1-3; TRBD1 might be the D (6 bases). The CDR3 has 13 residues. Between the trimmed V and J ends, which lost 8 bases and 2 bases, there was a span of 10 bases. Germline V CDR1 and CDR2: MNHEY, SVGAGI. The CDR3 DNA follows: TGTGCCAGCGGGGGGGCACCTGGAAACACCATATATTTT. Translating gives CASGGAPGNTIYF.

The gene calls are TRBV29-1 and TRBJ1-2; D is undetermined. The length of the CDR3 is 13 residues. Germline values: CDR1 SQVTM, CDR2 ANQGSEA. V gave up 6 bases and J gave up 1 base, with 12 bases separating them. As DNA, the CDR3 is TGCAGCGTCCCCTCTCCGGTTAACTATGGCTACACCTTC. This encodes CSVPSPVNYGYTF. The complete variable domain, with remaining parts taken from reference TRBV29-1 and TRBJ1-2, reads SAVISQKPSRDICQRGTSLTIQCQVDSQVTMMFWYRQQPGQSLTLIATANQGSEATYESGFVIDKFPISRPNLTFSTLTVSNMSPEDSSIYLCSVPSPVNYGYTFGSGTRLTVV.

The chain joins TRBV5-5 to TRBJ1-2, with D possibly TRBD1 on 5 matching bases. With 4 bases removed from V and 1 base from J, the gap between germline ends came to 14 bases. CDR1 is SGHKS, CDR2 YYEKEE, per germline (reference sequence). This CDR3 region has 15 residues. The CDR3, as DNA: TGTGCCAGCAGCCCGCGGGGCAACCTTAACTATGGCTACACCTTC. Amino acid sequence: CASSPRGNLNYGYTF.

The rearrangement links TRBV4-1 to TRBJ1-2; D is possibly TRBD1 (6 bases). Germline V gene data show CDR1 as MGHRA and CDR2 as YSYEKL. V lost 1 base, J lost 7 bases, and 13 bases lay in between. The CDR3 contains 14 residues. The CDR3 nucleotides read TGCGCCAGCAGCCAAGTTGCCAGGGGTGGTGGCTACACCTTC. Translating it yields CASSQVARGGGYTF.

The CDR3 loop is CASRRTGWGQYF. CDR3 nucleotide sequence: TGTGCCAGCAGGCGGACAGGTTGGGGCCAGTACTTC. The chain carries TRBV2 and TRBJ2-7; TRBD1 matches 7 bases. The CDR3 loop spans 12 amino acids. V dropped 6 bases and J dropped 10; count of bases not matched to a gene: 9. Germline V CDR1 and CDR2: SNHLY, FYNNEI.

In this sample, this clone turned up once. The chain links TRBV5-1 to TRBJ1-2, with D unclear. V lost 0 bases, J lost 0 bases, and 9 bases lay in between. The CDR3 contains 15 residues. The germline gives CDR1 SGHRS, CDR2 YFSETQ. The CDR3 DNA is TGCGCCAGCAGCTTGGGCGCAGGATCTAACTATGGCTACACCTTC. Amino acids: CASSLGAGSNYGYTF.

This clone has just one count. The chain links TRBV13 to TRBJ2-5, with D possibly called TRBD1 or TRBD2 (5 bases each). Trimming shortened V by 3 bases and J by 1 base, and 9 bases separated the two germline ends. Germline assignment: CDR1 PRHDT and CDR2 FYEKMQ (reference sequence). This CDR3 is built from 14 residues. The CDR3 spells CASSFGTFQETQYF. The CDR3 DNA follows: TGTGCCAGCAGCTTTGGGACCTTCCAAGAGACCCAGTACTTC.

The rearrangement links TRBV5-8 to TRBJ1-5, with 8 bases aligning to TRBD1. The junction had 11 bases not matched to a gene; V was cut back by 0 bases and J by 0 bases. This CDR3 is built from 19 residues. In germline, CDR1 is SGHTS, CDR2 YDEGEE. This CDR3 is CASSLDKGTGPYSNQPQHF. CDR3 nucleotides: TGTGCCAGCAGCTTGGATAAGGGGACAGGACCATATAGCAATCAGCCCCAGCATTTT.